The present T cell receptor beta chain was sequenced within a study of cytomegalovirus exposure and HLA in healthy donors (dated by TCRdb to about 2017). Study-wide context: An earlier analysis of 587 of the donors reported roughly 300 Gb of sequence data and 95 million to 130 million unique TCR beta sequences obtained from about 170 million T cells. A later genetic analysis used genome-wide SNP genotypes for about 60% of the roughly 700 donors, treating that subset as a discovery cohort. High-throughput TCR immunosequencing, statistical association of individual TCRs with disease status, and machine learning were combined to predict cytomegalovirus infection status. Among some 400 genotyped donors of the cohort, an average of approximately 240,000 unique TCR beta nucleotide sequences was sequenced per donor, of which approximately 19% were non-productive. HLA typing included class I and class II loci at four-digit resolution. Besides the first cohort of roughly 700 subjects, a separate validation cohort made up of 120 or so different subjects was used. Roughly five DR-DQ haplotypes were handled as single units for association and clustering, since linkage in the cohort was strong. Typing coverage varied by locus: roughly 620-640 donors for A, B, C, DRB1 and DQB1; 500 to 550 for DQA1; around 570 for DPA1; around 450 for DPB1. Every discovery cohort repertoire had been produced on one sequencing platform. The T cell repertoires of under 750 subjects were profiled by immunosequencing and related to cytomegalovirus serostatus. In the later analysis, no new phenotypic data were used to find candidate immune exposures; instead, reliance was placed on TCR beta sequences and their occurrence across donors. To decide whether each TCR beta V gene segment behaved as functional or pseudogenic, an earlier analysis of some 570 of the donors relied on high-throughput TCR beta sequencing. An early release that covered some 630 HLA-typed donors contained 300 to 350 gigabases of sequencing data and tens of millions of unique TCR sequences. To study patterns of TCR occurrence, a later analysis re-analyzed previously published TCR beta repertoires from around 700 donors and added high-resolution HLA genotyping. The genetic ancestry cluster associated with self-reported Caucasian donors included roughly 84% of the roughly 390 genotyped donors. Alongside the repertoire data, information on donor age, sex, ethnicity and CMV serostatus was compiled. The aim of the study was to test whether cataloging public T cell receptors could identify signatures of past pathogen exposure.

To prepare the library, the immunoSEQ multiplex PCR assay was applied. For the multiplex PCR, a mixture combining 60 forward primers for TCR Vbeta segments and 13 reverse primers for TCR Jbeta segments was used. Amplification of the CDR3 region of rearranged TCR beta genes was performed with a multiplex PCR assay on genomic DNA. The amplified TCR beta libraries were sequenced on the Illumina HiSeq System as 87-base-pair reads. Per the authors' processing: Across the 640 or so repertoires, a later analysis counted 80 million or so unique TCR beta chains, roughly 11 million of which were shared by at least two donors. A nearest-neighbor algorithm error-corrected the raw reads and collapsed the reads into unique sequences, merging closely related sequences to remove PCR and sequencing errors. CDR3 sequences were aligned to IMGT reference sequences to assign V, D and J gene segments. For a sequence to be retained, a match of at least six nucleotides was required to both a V gene segment and a J gene segment. A rearrangement was called productive if the CDR3 had no stop codons and remained in frame with V and J, and every other rearrangement was called non-productive. Following IMGT convention, CDR3 was defined as the stretch from the second conserved V-encoded cysteine to the conserved J-encoded phenylalanine. The earlier analysis of about 500 of the donors excluded sequences that lacked an unambiguous match to a single V gene segment. An earlier analysis of about 590 of the donors classified V segments as functional when productive rearrangements were above 56.7% and as segregating when the standard deviation between donors was above 5%. To diagnose cytomegalovirus status from the catalog of TCR beta chain sequences, a statistical classification framework was built. A later analysis assigned V and J genes by comparing TCR nucleotide sequences with IMGT/GENE-DB human TR gene sequences. The TCRdist pipeline was used in a later analysis to assign CDR3 sequences and most-parsimonious VDJ recombination scenarios. A later analysis defined each TCR beta chain by its CDR3 amino acid sequence plus V-gene family, and excluded reads lacking a unique V-gene family. As a way to deal with suspected cross-contamination and a sequencing artifact, a later analysis dropped 500 to 700 nucleotide sequences that were highly shared and had low generation probability. For each public chain, a later analysis derived a clonal expansion index from normalized ranks of inferred template counts within each repertoire. A later analysis computed generation probabilities with a VDJ recombination model fitted to out-of-frame rearrangements, and checked the results against IGoR. In a later analysis, TCR-TCR, TCR-HLA and TCR-CMV co-occurrence was scored with hypergeometric tests, and a repertoire-size bias correction was applied to TCR pairs. A later analysis estimated false discovery rates by permuting HLA or CMV assignments 20 times. In a later analysis, co-occurring TCRs were grouped with DBSCAN, and TCRdist sequence similarity was added when clustering was performed within HLA-allele-positive subsets. For co-occurrence clustering, repertoires with fewer than 30,000 or more than 120,000 public chains were excluded, along with a handful of repertoires with anomalous nucleotide sharing. TCRdb carries this immuneACCESS record with in-frame sequences only. Its versions omit some clonotypes, under half of them owing to an unresolved V gene in the studies checked, with the rest unexplained. That table supplies the V and J calls and clone size; D and trimming were determined from the DNA. Here the sample has about 170,000 clones; about 79% occur a single time. Of the sample, less than 2.5% is held by the ten largest clones.

Germline trimming amounts to 6 bases on V and 2 bases on J, with 3 as the count of junction bases outside the gene matches. CDR1 and CDR2, looked up from the germline V gene, are MNHNS and SASEGT. The CDR3 holds 13 amino acids from the cysteine to the phenylalanine. Here the CDR3 DNA is all that survives: 39 bases in frame from base 1. Details on this clone: It lacks a known antigen. Per-base qualities were not stored, and no clone one base away is much larger.

The cohort was made up of about 610 healthy bone marrow donors. At the time of sampling, every cohort member was nominally healthy, though immune exposures that went unrecorded were likely present. The donor tested CMV seronegative, placing the donor among the 350 to 400 seronegative members of the cohort. Every donor gave a peripheral blood sample, and the peripheral blood mononuclear cells from that sample were used for TCR beta sequencing. Genomic DNA extraction from the blood cell samples was performed with the Qiagen DNeasy Blood Extraction Kit. What the research found in general, with its limitations: This cohort had only TCR beta chains sequenced, and the lack of alpha or paired-chain data limited which features could be detected. Because counts were too low, 15 to 20 rarely observed V segments, including chromosome 9 orphons, were left out of the earlier analysis of several hundred of the donors. In a later analysis, 15,000 to 20,000 TCR beta sequences were associated with specific HLA alleles at a false discovery rate of 0.05. The presence/absence analyses assumed that sequencing depth was roughly uniform across donors, and that assumption may not be true. Across donors, most TCR sequences were observed very rarely, whereas some public TCRs were present in many individuals. In a later analysis, TCR association rates were found to vary across HLA loci, with the most associated TCRs seen for DRB1 alleles and the fewest for HLA-C alleles. In both the original and validation cohorts, the classifier was reported to diagnose cytomegalovirus status with high specificity and sensitivity. Some IMGT-functional V segments, including TRBV6-2 and TRBV6-3, could not be told apart with the 87-base-pair reads, so those segments were excluded. Assigning TCR associations to individual alleles was difficult when HLA alleles, especially DR and DQ, strongly co-occurred. In the study, approximately 160 TCR beta chains were listed as associated with cytomegalovirus. Because some donors lacked HLA typing at each locus, the association tests relied only on the typed subset. Compared with equally common non-associated chains, HLA-associated TCR beta chains in a later analysis were more clonally expanded and had lower generation probabilities. In vitro tests confirmed that a few of the cytomegalovirus-associated TCR beta chains recognize cytomegalovirus antigens. The authors suggested that the approach could potentially be extended to other disease states and immunological phenotypes. Correlated functional status among segregating V segments might be attributable to linkage disequilibrium, but an unknown experimental factor could not be ruled out. The sequencing pipeline was judged likely to have produced a cluster of highly shared sequence variants as a technical artifact. In a later analysis, several top co-occurrence clusters were reported to appear linked to parvovirus B19, influenza, CMV and Epstein-Barr virus. According to a later genetic analysis, donors in an Asian-associated ancestry cluster had fewer N-insertions in productive TCRs than the roughly 670-donor mean. A later genetic analysis associated a missense DCLRE1C variant with V-gene and J-gene trimming of TCR beta chains, and an independent cohort replicated the association. A further reported finding was that TCR beta sequences accurately predicted the HLA-A and HLA-B alleles for most subjects in the first cohort. In an earlier analysis of 450 to 750 of the donors, most TCR beta V segments appeared in productive rearrangements about 90% or about 30% of the time, broadly matching IMGT annotations. A later analysis found that most CMV-associated TCR beta chains appeared HLA-restricted, with HLA associations seemingly driven largely by CMV exposure. CMV serostatus was the only immune exposure information available for the cohort.

Sequences were obtained from PBMCs. The clonotype comes from a woman aged 45-65 years in good health and CMV-seronegative. The V gene is TRBV6-1 and the J gene is TRBJ1-1; 7 middle bases align to TRBD1. The DNA is as follows: TGTGCCAGCAGGTGGACAGGCAACACTGAAGCTTTCTTT. Its translation reads: CASRWTGNTEAFF.